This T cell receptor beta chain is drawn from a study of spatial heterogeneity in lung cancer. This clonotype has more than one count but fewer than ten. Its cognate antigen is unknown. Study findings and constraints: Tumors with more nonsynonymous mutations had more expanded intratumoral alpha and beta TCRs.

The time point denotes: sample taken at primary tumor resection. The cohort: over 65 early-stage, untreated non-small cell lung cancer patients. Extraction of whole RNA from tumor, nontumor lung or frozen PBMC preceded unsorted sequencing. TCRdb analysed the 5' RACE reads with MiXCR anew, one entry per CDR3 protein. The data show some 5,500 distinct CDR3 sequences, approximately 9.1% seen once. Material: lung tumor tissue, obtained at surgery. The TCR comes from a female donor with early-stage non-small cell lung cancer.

CDR3 residues: CASKGLAGDTDTQYF. CDR3 DNA: TGTGCCAGTAAGGGACTTGCGGGGGACACAGATACGCAGTATTTT. The chain couples TRBV19 to TRBJ2-3, with 7 positions matching TRBD2. After removal of 7 bases from V and 2 bases from J, the junction contained 9 bases not matched to a gene. Germline V CDR1 and CDR2: LNHDA, SQIVND (reference sequence). The CDR3 runs 15 residues.